The clone carrying this TCR beta chain has a handful of counts. The data originate from a study of blood T cell repertoires in COVID-19. The method was immunoSEQ multiplex PCR; TCRdb's version includes in-frame clones alone and lacks a portion of them. The data hold 170,000 or so clones, with around 87% observed a single time. CDR3 length: 18 residues. Sequencing was done on a sample of peripheral blood. The TCR comes from a man between 60 and 75 years old with COVID-19, enrolled during active disease. The J gene is TRBJ2-2, the V gene TRBV21-1; the table's TRBD2 call for D was not verified on the DNA. TRBV21-1 is shown as a pseudogene. The chain's CDR3 is CASSKSEREGRGTGELFF. The CDR3 DNA is TGTGCCAGCAGCAAATCCGAGCGGGAGGGCCGTGGCACCGGGGAGCTGTTTTTT.